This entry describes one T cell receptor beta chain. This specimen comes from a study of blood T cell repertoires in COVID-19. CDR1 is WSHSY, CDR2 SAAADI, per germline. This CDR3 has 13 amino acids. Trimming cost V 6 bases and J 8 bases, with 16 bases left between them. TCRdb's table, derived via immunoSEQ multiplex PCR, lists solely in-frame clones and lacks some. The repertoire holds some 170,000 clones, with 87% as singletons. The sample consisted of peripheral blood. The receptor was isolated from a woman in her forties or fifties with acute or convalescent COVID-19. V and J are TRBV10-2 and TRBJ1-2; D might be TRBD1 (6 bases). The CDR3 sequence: CASSGDIRRGYTF. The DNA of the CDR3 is TGCGCCAGCAGCGGGGACATCCGGCGGGGCTACACCTTC.